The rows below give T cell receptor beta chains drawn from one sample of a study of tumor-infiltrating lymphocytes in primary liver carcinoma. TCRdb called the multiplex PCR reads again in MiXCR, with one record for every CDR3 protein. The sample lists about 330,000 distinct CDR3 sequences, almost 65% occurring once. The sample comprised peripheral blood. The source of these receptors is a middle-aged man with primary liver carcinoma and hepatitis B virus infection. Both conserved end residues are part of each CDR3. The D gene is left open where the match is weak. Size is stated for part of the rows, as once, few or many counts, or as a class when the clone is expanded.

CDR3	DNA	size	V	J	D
CASRYMSSGTDEQYF	TGTGCCAGCAGATACATGTCCAGCGGGACGGACGAGCAGTACTTC	many	TRBV12-3/TRBV12-4	TRBJ2-7	TRBD2
CASSAGDRTADTQYF	TGCGCCAGCAGCGCGGGGGACCGCACAGCGGATACGCAGTATTTT	many	TRBV5-1	TRBJ2-3	TRBD2
CASSLLGRTHGEQFF	TGTGCCAGCAGCTTACTGGGACGCACTCACGGTGAGCAGTTCTTC	NA	TRBV7-2	TRBJ2-1	NA
CASSYGGSTNEKLFF	TGTGCCAGCAGTTACGGCGGATCAACTAATGAAAAACTGTTTTTT	many	TRBV6-5	TRBJ1-4	NA
CASTRQVIGDAQFF	TGCGCCAGCACCCGCCAGGTGATCGGGGATGCGCAGTTCTTC	NA	TRBV12-3/TRBV12-4	TRBJ2-1	NA
CASAIIGGVSYPTYEQYF	TGTGCCAGCGCCATAATAGGGGGGGTCTCGTATCCCACCTACGAGCAGTACTTC	NA	TRBV11-2	TRBJ2-7	NA
CASSLRQSSYNEQFF	TGTGCCAGCAGCTTAAGACAGAGCTCCTACAATGAGCAGTTCTTC	many	TRBV11-3	TRBJ2-1	NA
CASSDHGLAGNEQFF	TGTGCCAGCAGTGATCACGGACTAGCAGGCAATGAGCAGTTCTTC	NA	TRBV12-3/TRBV12-4	TRBJ2-1	TRBD2
CPSSLGSTDTQYF	TGTCCCAGCAGCTTGGGAAGCACAGATACGCAGTATTTT	NA	TRBV5-6	TRBJ2-3	NA
CASSQGKGGGTGELFF	TGCGCCAGCAGCCAAGGGAAAGGGGGGGGCACCGGGGAGCTGTTTTTT	NA	TRBV4-3	TRBJ2-2	NA
CAISPTAWHQKNTEAFF	TGTGCCATCAGCCCCACCGCGTGGCACCAGAAGAACACTGAAGCTTTCTTT	NA	TRBV11-2	TRBJ1-1	NA
CASRSLAVHGFYERYF	TGTGCCAGCCGCTCCCTAGCCGTACATGGGTTCTACGAGCGGTACTTC	NA	TRBV11-2	TRBJ2-7	NA
CATTSGSTGELFF	TGTGCCACGACTAGCGGATCCACCGGGGAGCTGTTTTTT	many	TRBV6-1	TRBJ2-2	TRBD2
CASSLSGTGPSDEQFF	TGTGCCAGCAGTTTAAGCGGGACAGGGCCGTCGGATGAGCAGTTCTTC	NA	TRBV28	TRBJ2-1	TRBD1
CASSEGLAGETQYF	TGTGCCAGCAGCGAGGGGCTAGCGGGAGAGACCCAGTACTTC	NA	TRBV11-2	TRBJ2-5	TRBD2
CASSGGEQYF	TGTGCCAGCAGTGGAGGCGAGCAGTACTTC	once	TRBV2	TRBJ2-7	NA
CVSSYTRGDNSPLHF	TGTGTCAGCAGTTACACGAGAGGGGATAATTCACCCCTCCACTTT	few	TRBV6-5	TRBJ1-6	NA
CASSRPRRPSEKYF	TGTGCCAGCAGCCGGCCCAGGAGACCTTCCGAGAAGTACTTC	NA	TRBV11-2	TRBJ2-7	NA
CAWSLTQINYEQYF	TGTGCCTGGAGCCTAACACAGATTAACTACGAGCAGTACTTC	NA	TRBV30	TRBJ2-7	NA
CASSFPGQGIPGANVLTF	TGTGCCAGCAGCTTCCCGGGACAGGGGATCCCTGGGGCCAACGTCCTGACTTTC	many	TRBV5-5	TRBJ2-6	TRBD1
CASSSTPSGPWSTQYF	TGTGCCAGCAGCTCCACTCCTAGCGGCCCCTGGAGTACGCAGTATTTT	NA	TRBV11-2	TRBJ2-3	TRBD2
CTSGLFQSSDYGYTF	TGTACCAGCGGCTTATTCCAGTCTTCTGACTATGGCTACACCTTC	NA	TRBV11-2	TRBJ1-2	NA
CVSSRGTSGSSYNEQFF	TGTGTGAGCAGCAGAGGGACTAGCGGCAGCTCCTACAATGAGCAGTTCTTC	NA	TRBV11-2	TRBJ2-1	TRBD2
CASSFSSGSELF	TGTGCCAGCAGCTTCTCTAGCGGGAGCGAGCTCTTC	many	TRBV12-3/TRBV12-4	TRBJ2-1	TRBD2
CASSQGDRGTEKLFF	TGCGCCAGCAGCCAAGGTGACAGGGGTACGGAAAAACTGTTTTTT	NA	TRBV4-3	TRBJ1-4	TRBD1
CASSSPGDAYNEQFF	TGTGCCAGCAGCTCCCCCGGGGACGCCTACAATGAGCAGTTCTTC	NA	TRBV5-4	TRBJ2-1	NA
CAIRGSGRAREQYF	TGTGCCATCAGAGGTAGCGGGAGGGCCAGGGAGCAGTACTTC	NA	TRBV10-3	TRBJ2-7	TRBD2
CASRVSGRGTDTQYF	TGTGCCAGCAGAGTTAGCGGGAGGGGGACAGATACGCAGTATTTT	few	TRBV6-6	TRBJ2-3	TRBD2
CSVEGTQDSSIDTQYF	TGCAGTGTTGAAGGGACACAGGATTCTAGCATAGATACGCAGTATTTT	NA	TRBV29-1	TRBJ2-3	NA
CASSYAQSTGELFF	TGTGCCAGCAGTTACGCCCAGAGCACCGGGGAGCTGTTTTTT	many	TRBV6-5	TRBJ2-2	NA
CASSLILQGDTQYF	TGTGCCAGCAGCTTAATTCTACAGGGAGATACGCAGTATTTT	NA	TRBV11-2	TRBJ2-3	NA
CASSAQGGCIGDQYF	TGTGCCAGCAGCGCCCAGGGGGGGTGTATTGGAGACCAGTACTTC	NA	TRBV11-2	TRBJ2-5	NA
CVSSLMSSAEQYF	TGTGTCAGCAGCTTAATGTCAAGTGCCGAGCAATACTTC	NA	TRBV11-3	TRBJ2-7	NA
CASSQEYLRESNEQSF	TGCGCCAGCAGCCAAGAGTACCTGAGGGAGTCCAATGAGCAGTCCTTC	NA	TRBV4-3	TRBJ2-1	NA
CASGKRDRELVANVLTF	TGTGCCAGCGGTAAACGGGACAGGGAGCTTGTGGCCAACGTCCTGACTTTC	NA	TRBV6-5	TRBJ2-6	TRBD1
CASNTGLAGTADTQYF	TGTGCCAGCAACACGGGACTAGCGGGAACAGCAGATACGCAGTATTTT	NA	TRBV11-2	TRBJ2-3	TRBD2
CASSLERTGETQYF	TGTGCCAGCAGCTTAGAAAGAACCGGGGAGACCCAGTACTTC	many	TRBV11-2	TRBJ2-5	NA
CPSNKPGQGEYEQYF	TGTCCCAGCAACAAACCGGGACAGGGGGAATACGAGCAGTACTTC	NA	TRBV11-2	TRBJ2-7	TRBD1
CSAQGEANEKLFF	TGCAGCGCACAGGGGGAGGCTAATGAAAAACTGTTTTTT	many	TRBV29-1	TRBJ1-4	TRBD1
CAGKANGQDSYEQYF	TGTGCCGGCAAAGCCAACGGACAGGACTCCTACGAGCAGTACTTC	few	TRBV6-5	TRBJ2-7	TRBD1
CASNTEGYEQFF	TGTGCCAGCAATACCGAGGGCTATGAGCAGTTCTTC	many	TRBV6-6	TRBJ2-1	NA
CASSLAEGTGGQNEQFF	TGTGCCAGCAGCCTCGCGGAGGGGACGGGAGGGCAGAATGAGCAGTTCTTC	NA	TRBV11-3	TRBJ2-1	TRBD2
CASSHRGTYEQYF	TGTGCCAGCAGCCACAGGGGCACCTACGAGCAGTACTTC	many	TRBV11-2	TRBJ2-7	TRBD1